Below, 10 T cell receptor beta chains from the same sample are listed, as sequenced in a study of blood T cell repertoires in COVID-19. The assay was immunoSEQ multiplex PCR, and TCRdb's table has in-frame clones only and misses some. Here the sample spans approximately 57,000 clones, about 86% being singletons. Input material: peripheral blood. These receptors all stem from a middle-aged man with acute or convalescent COVID-19.

The chain links TRBV6-5 to TRBJ1-5, with unresolved D. V dropped 0 bases and J dropped 6 bases, with 6 bases sitting between them. The CDR3 sequence is 13 residues long. CDR1 and CDR2 (germline): MNHEY, SVGAGI. Here the CDR3 reads CASSYSGRQPQHF. In DNA form, the CDR3 reads TGTGCCAGCAGTTACTCTGGGCGTCAGCCCCAGCATTTT.

The chain carries TRBV11-3 and TRBJ2-1; D may be TRBD1 (5 bases). The ends were cut back, 4 bases at V and 4 bases at J, with 11 bases in the middle. Germline V gene lookup returns CDR1 SGHNT and CDR2 YENEEA. The CDR3 consists of 14 residues. CDR3 loop: CASSSQGGYNEQFF. Here the CDR3 DNA reads TGTGCCAGCAGCTCCCAGGGCGGATACAATGAGCAGTTCTTC. Full variable domain (missing parts from reference TRBV11-3 and TRBJ2-1): EAGVVQSPRYKIIEKKQPVAFWCNPISGHNTLYWYLQNLGQGPELLIRYENEEAVDDSQLPKDRFSAERLKGVDSTLKIQPAELGDSAVYLCASSSQGGYNEQFFGPGTRLTVL.

The chain recombines TRBV10-3 with TRBJ2-7, with 9 positions matching TRBD1. The CDR3 has 14 amino acids. CDR1 and CDR2 from the germline V gene are ENHRY and SYGVKD. J gave up 4 bases and V 6 bases, and 7 bases lay outside the gene matches. The CDR3 sequence: CAIRSGQGSYEQYF. In nucleotides, the CDR3 is TGTGCCATCAGATCCGGACAGGGGAGTTACGAGCAGTACTTC.

V gene TRBV5-1 combines with J gene TRBJ2-5, with 9 bases that match TRBD2. The CDR3 runs 15 residues. In germline, CDR1 is SGHRS, CDR2 YFSETQ. V shed 1 base and J 7 bases; nucleotides not matched to a gene: 8. In DNA form, the CDR3 reads TGCGCCAGCAGCTTGAAGGCGGGAGGGCCTGGGACCCAGTACTTC. Translated, it gives CASSLKAGGPGTQYF.

The CDR3 region has the DNA TGTGCCAGCAGCTCATTCAATGAGCAGTTCTTC. Its protein product is CASSSFNEQFF. The chain combines TRBV11-3 with TRBJ2-1; no firm D call. V dropped 4 bases and J dropped 6 bases, with 4 bases sitting between them. CDR1 is SGHNT and CDR2 is YENEEA in the germline V gene. This CDR3 has 11 amino acids.

In regard to this clone: The germline gene is not matched at one end of the junction; a read error may be the cause. The chain employs TRBV12-3 or TRBV12-4 and TRBJ2-3; D is perhaps TRBD2 (5 bases). CDR3 length: 13 residues. The CDR3 loop is CASSRGSTYTQYF. The DNA for the CDR3 is TGTGCCAGCAGCAGAGGGTCCACATATACGCAGTATTTT.

This chain joins TRBV2 and TRBJ1-5; TRBD1 agrees at 7 bases. The V gene's germline CDR1 is SNHLY and CDR2 FYNNEI. V dropped 8 bases and J dropped 4; count of bases not matched to a gene: 14. This CDR3 contains 16 residues. CDR3 protein: CASGGTASPRNQPQHF. Here the CDR3 DNA reads TGTGCCAGCGGGGGGACAGCCTCACCGAGGAATCAGCCCCAGCATTTT.

In nucleotides, the CDR3 is TGTGCCAGCAGCGCCCAAGGGGCCGCATATGGCTACACCTTC. Translated, it gives CASSAQGAAYGYTF. J is TRBJ1-2 and V is TRBV9; a possible D gene is TRBD1 (5 bases). V gave up 3 bases and J gave up 5 bases, with 14 bases separating them. The length of the CDR3 is 14 residues. From germline, CDR1 is SGDLS and CDR2 YYNGEE.

This chain joins TRBV7-9 and TRBJ2-1, with 7 positions matching TRBD1. The CDR3 has 15 residues. CDR1 is SEHNR and CDR2 is FQNEAQ in the germline V gene (reference sequence). V lost 5 bases and J lost 7; bases outside the gene matches: 11. This chain's CDR3 is CASSRPGTERNEQFF. The CDR3 nucleotides read TGTGCCAGCAGCCGACCGGGGACAGAAAGAAATGAGCAGTTCTTC.

V and J are TRBV16 and TRBJ2-7, with 8 bases matching TRBD1. CDR1 is KGHSY, CDR2 FQNENV, per germline. This CDR3 is 13 amino acids long. V trimming: 4 bases; J trimming: 3 bases; junction bases outside the gene matches: 2. Here the CDR3 DNA reads TGTGCCAGCAGCCGGACAGGGAGCTACGAGCAGTACTTC. Translated: CASSRTGSYEQYF.